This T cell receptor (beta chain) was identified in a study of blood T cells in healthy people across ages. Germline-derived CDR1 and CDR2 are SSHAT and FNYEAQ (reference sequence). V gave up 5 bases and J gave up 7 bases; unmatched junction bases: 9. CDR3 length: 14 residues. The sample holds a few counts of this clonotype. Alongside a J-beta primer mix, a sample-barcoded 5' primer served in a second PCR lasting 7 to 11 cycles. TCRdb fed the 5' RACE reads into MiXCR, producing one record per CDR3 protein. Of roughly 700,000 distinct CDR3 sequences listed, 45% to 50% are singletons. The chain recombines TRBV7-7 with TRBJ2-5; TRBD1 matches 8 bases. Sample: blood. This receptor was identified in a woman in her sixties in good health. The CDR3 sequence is CASSTDRVNPTQYF. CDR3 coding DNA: TGTGCCAGCAGCACGGACAGGGTTAATCCGACCCAGTACTTC.